This record concerns one T cell receptor (beta chain) sequence. Normal lung was taken at the farthest possible site, at least 3 cm from tumour. CDR1 and CDR2 (germline): SEHNR, FQNEAQ (reference sequence). V gave up 8 bases and J gave up 2 bases; unmatched junction bases: 10. There are 15 residues in the CDR3. Sequencing was performed with immunoSEQ multiplex PCR; in TCRdb, only in-frame clones are kept and a portion is missing. The data hold 15,000 to 20,000 clones, with around 80% observed a single time. These data come from a study of immune cell composition in non-small cell lung cancer. The data were also submitted as part of a second study, on CD4 T cells in lung cancer. That publication notes: Patients' blood was tested for T-cell responses to mutation-encoded neoepitopes. Patients had adenocarcinoma or squamous carcinoma and were aged 60 to 69.

The sequence derives from a human donor with non-small cell lung cancer. The sequenced material came from non-adjacent lung tissue. This chain links TRBV7-9 with TRBJ2-7; TRBD2 aligns across 9 bases. CDR3 in DNA: TGTGCCAGCCAAAAGGGGGCGGGGGGGCCCTACGAGCAGTACTTC. It translates to CASQKGAGGPYEQYF.